A selection of T cell receptor beta chains follows, all from one sample in a study of blood T cell repertoires in COVID-19. TCRdb's table, derived via immunoSEQ multiplex PCR, lists solely in-frame clones and lacks some. The table lists 390,000 or so clones, about 89% of them singletons, with roughly a tenth in the top ten. The material sequenced was peripheral blood. Every receptor here comes from a young woman with COVID-19, enrolled during active disease. The CDR3 runs from the conserved cysteine through the conserved F or W. Each record gives: J gene, CDR3 length, clone size, D gene, V gene, CDR3 protein, CDR3 DNA. A D gene is named only where the DNA matches it firmly. A clone size is listed for some rows: how often the clone was seen (once, few, many), or a class if it is expanded.

j_call: TRBJ1-5; cdr3_length: 16; clone_size: -; d_call: TRBD1; v_call: TRBV30; cdr3_aa: CAWRGQGGLGRQPQHF; cdr3_nt: TGTGCCTGGAGGGGACAGGGGGGACTAGGAAGGCAGCCCCAGCATTTT
j_call: TRBJ1-1; cdr3_length: 15; clone_size: -; d_call: -; v_call: TRBV6-5; cdr3_aa: CASSYLTGMGTEAFF; cdr3_nt: TGTGCCAGCAGTTACCTAACAGGGATGGGAACTGAAGCTTTCTTT
j_call: TRBJ2-2; cdr3_length: 15; clone_size: -; d_call: TRBD1; v_call: TRBV5-6; cdr3_aa: CASSLGTGATGELFF; cdr3_nt: TGTGCCAGCAGCTTAGGGACAGGGGCCACCGGGGAGCTGTTTTTT
j_call: TRBJ2-5; cdr3_length: 13; clone_size: -; d_call: TRBD1; v_call: TRBV30; cdr3_aa: CAWKGQGSETQYF; cdr3_nt: TGTGCCTGGAAGGGACAGGGGAGCGAGACCCAGTACTTC
j_call: TRBJ2-7; cdr3_length: 15; clone_size: -; d_call: TRBD2; v_call: TRBV7-9; cdr3_aa: CASSFPGTISYEQYF; cdr3_nt: TGTGCCAGCAGCTTTCCCGGGACTATCTCCTACGAGCAGTACTTC
j_call: TRBJ1-1; cdr3_length: 15; clone_size: -; d_call: TRBD1; v_call: TRBV4-1; cdr3_aa: CASSLGQSVITEAFF; cdr3_nt: TGCGCCAGCAGCCTGGGACAGTCCGTAATCACTGAAGCTTTCTTT
j_call: TRBJ1-2; cdr3_length: 14; clone_size: -; d_call: -; v_call: TRBV5-1; cdr3_aa: CASSGDPSSYGYTF; cdr3_nt: TGCGCCAGCTCAGGGGACCCTTCGAGCTATGGCTACACCTTC
j_call: TRBJ2-1; cdr3_length: 14; clone_size: -; d_call: TRBD2; v_call: TRBV5-4; cdr3_aa: CASSLNGRGNEQFF; cdr3_nt: TGTGCCAGCAGCTTGAACGGGAGGGGGAATGAGCAGTTCTTC
j_call: TRBJ2-1; cdr3_length: 13; clone_size: -; d_call: TRBD2; v_call: TRBV11-3; cdr3_aa: CASSPYSGGEQFF; cdr3_nt: TGTGCCAGCAGCCCATATAGCGGGGGTGAGCAGTTCTTC
j_call: TRBJ1-5; cdr3_length: 15; clone_size: -; d_call: -; v_call: TRBV18; cdr3_aa: CASSPPSGRPQPQHF; cdr3_nt: TGTGCCAGCTCACCACCGTCAGGGCGGCCTCAGCCCCAGCATTTT
j_call: TRBJ1-5; cdr3_length: 14; clone_size: -; d_call: -; v_call: TRBV6-6; cdr3_aa: CASSNAGSNQPQHF; cdr3_nt: TGTGCCAGCAGCAACGCGGGGAGCAATCAGCCCCAGCATTTT
j_call: TRBJ1-5; cdr3_length: 16; clone_size: -; d_call: -; v_call: TRBV5-1; cdr3_aa: CASSSPRTNSNQPQHF; cdr3_nt: TGCGCCAGCAGCTCCCCCCGGACAAATAGCAATCAGCCCCAGCATTTT
j_call: TRBJ2-5; cdr3_length: 17; clone_size: -; d_call: -; v_call: TRBV4-1; cdr3_aa: CASSQDRGVAWGETQYF; cdr3_nt: TGCGCCAGCAGCCAAGACAGGGGAGTGGCATGGGGGGAGACCCAGTACTTC
j_call: TRBJ2-5; cdr3_length: 14; clone_size: -; d_call: -; v_call: TRBV9; cdr3_aa: CASSVGLRPETQYF; cdr3_nt: TGTGCCAGCAGCGTAGGACTTAGGCCGGAGACCCAGTACTTC
j_call: TRBJ2-7; cdr3_length: 16; clone_size: -; d_call: TRBD1; v_call: TRBV5-1; cdr3_aa: CASSGGTGASSYEQYF; cdr3_nt: TGCGCCAGCAGCGGGGGGACAGGGGCCAGCTCCTACGAGCAGTACTTC
j_call: TRBJ2-5; cdr3_length: 13; clone_size: -; d_call: -; v_call: TRBV3-1/TRBV3-2; cdr3_aa: CASSRHGEETQYF; cdr3_nt: TGTGCCAGCAGCCGGCATGGAGAAGAGACCCAGTACTTC
j_call: TRBJ2-7; cdr3_length: 14; clone_size: -; d_call: TRBD1; v_call: TRBV2; cdr3_aa: CASNPGQASYEQYF; cdr3_nt: TGTGCCAGCAACCCGGGACAGGCCTCCTACGAGCAGTACTTC
j_call: TRBJ2-7; cdr3_length: 19; clone_size: -; d_call: TRBD2; v_call: TRBV18; cdr3_aa: CASSHPGLAGVAGSYEQYF; cdr3_nt: TGTGCCAGCTCGCATCCGGGACTAGCGGGAGTGGCAGGATCCTACGAGCAGTACTTC
j_call: TRBJ1-2; cdr3_length: 11; clone_size: -; d_call: -; v_call: TRBV2; cdr3_aa: CASTTFYGYTF; cdr3_nt: TGTGCCAGCACCACATTCTATGGCTACACCTTC
j_call: TRBJ2-2; cdr3_length: 15; clone_size: -; d_call: TRBD1; v_call: TRBV5-1; cdr3_aa: CASRFGQGGTGELFF; cdr3_nt: TGCGCCAGCAGGTTTGGACAGGGCGGTACCGGGGAGCTGTTTTTT
j_call: TRBJ2-5; cdr3_length: 15; clone_size: once; d_call: TRBD1; v_call: TRBV4-3; cdr3_aa: CASSQGTGGSETQYF; cdr3_nt: TGCGCCAGCAGCCAAGGGACAGGGGGATCAGAGACCCAGTACTTC
j_call: TRBJ2-2; cdr3_length: 13; clone_size: -; d_call: -; v_call: TRBV2; cdr3_aa: CATTGSNTGELFF; cdr3_nt: TGTGCCACTACCGGGTCGAACACCGGGGAGCTGTTTTTT
j_call: TRBJ1-1; cdr3_length: 12; clone_size: -; d_call: -; v_call: TRBV5-6; cdr3_aa: CASSLASGGAFF; cdr3_nt: TGTGCCAGCAGCTTGGCCAGTGGCGGGGCTTTCTTT
j_call: TRBJ1-2; cdr3_length: 13; clone_size: -; d_call: -; v_call: TRBV2; cdr3_aa: CASSLIDSYGYTF; cdr3_nt: TGTGCCAGCAGCCTAATCGACAGCTATGGCTACACCTTC
j_call: TRBJ1-2; cdr3_length: 13; clone_size: -; d_call: -; v_call: TRBV9; cdr3_aa: CASTAGGRYGYTF; cdr3_nt: TGTGCCAGCACCGCGGGGGGCCGGTATGGCTACACCTTC
j_call: TRBJ2-4; cdr3_length: 17; clone_size: -; d_call: TRBD1; v_call: TRBV24-1; cdr3_aa: CATSDFGQVLAKNIQYF; cdr3_nt: TGTGCCACCAGTGATTTCGGACAGGTCCTAGCCAAAAACATTCAGTACTTC
j_call: TRBJ1-1; cdr3_length: 13; clone_size: few; d_call: -; v_call: TRBV6-5; cdr3_aa: CASSYARDTEAFF; cdr3_nt: TGTGCCAGCAGTTACGCCAGGGACACTGAAGCTTTCTTT
j_call: TRBJ2-7; cdr3_length: 13; clone_size: -; d_call: -; v_call: TRBV10-2; cdr3_aa: CASTSGTTYEQYF; cdr3_nt: TGCGCCAGCACCTCCGGGACAACCTACGAGCAGTACTTC
j_call: TRBJ2-7; cdr3_length: 11; clone_size: -; d_call: -; v_call: TRBV20-1; cdr3_aa: CSALQGSEQYF; cdr3_nt: TGCAGTGCTCTTCAGGGTAGCGAGCAGTACTTC
j_call: TRBJ2-5; cdr3_length: 21; clone_size: -; d_call: TRBD2; v_call: TRBV19; cdr3_aa: CASSIGKGQGLAGGPEETQYF; cdr3_nt: TGTGCCAGTAGTATTGGGAAGGGCCAAGGACTAGCGGGAGGGCCGGAGGAGACCCAGTACTTC
j_call: TRBJ2-6; cdr3_length: 16; clone_size: -; d_call: -; v_call: TRBV2; cdr3_aa: CASSDFGSSGANVLTF; cdr3_nt: TGTGCCAGCAGTGACTTTGGGAGCTCTGGGGCCAACGTCCTGACTTTC
j_call: TRBJ2-7; cdr3_length: 15; clone_size: few; d_call: TRBD1; v_call: TRBV25-1; cdr3_aa: CASSDANRGQYEQYF; cdr3_nt: TGTGCCAGCAGTGACGCAAACAGGGGGCAATACGAGCAGTACTTC
j_call: TRBJ2-5; cdr3_length: 13; clone_size: -; d_call: -; v_call: TRBV6-5; cdr3_aa: CASSSSLAETQYF; cdr3_nt: TGTGCCAGCAGTTCCTCGCTAGCAGAGACCCAGTACTTC
j_call: TRBJ1-3; cdr3_length: 16; clone_size: -; d_call: TRBD1; v_call: TRBV5-1; cdr3_aa: CASSPGQGATGNTIYF; cdr3_nt: TGCGCCAGCAGCCCCGGACAGGGGGCCACTGGAAACACCATATATTTT
j_call: TRBJ2-3; cdr3_length: 15; clone_size: -; d_call: -; v_call: TRBV5-1; cdr3_aa: CASSLDTSSTDTQYF; cdr3_nt: TGCGCCAGCAGCTTGGATACTAGCAGCACAGATACGCAGTATTTT
j_call: TRBJ2-6; cdr3_length: 16; clone_size: few; d_call: -; v_call: TRBV19; cdr3_aa: CASSSRSHAGANVLTF; cdr3_nt: TGTGCCAGTAGTAGCAGGTCACACGCTGGGGCCAACGTCCTGACTTTC
j_call: TRBJ2-7; cdr3_length: 15; clone_size: -; d_call: TRBD2; v_call: TRBV2; cdr3_aa: CASSDRRDYTYEQYF; cdr3_nt: TGTGCCAGCAGTGACCGCCGGGACTACACATACGAGCAGTACTTC
j_call: TRBJ1-2; cdr3_length: 14; clone_size: -; d_call: -; v_call: TRBV19; cdr3_aa: CASSIGHGGYGYTF; cdr3_nt: TGTGCCAGTAGTATAGGTCACGGCGGCTATGGCTACACCTTC
j_call: TRBJ2-4; cdr3_length: 12; clone_size: -; d_call: -; v_call: TRBV28; cdr3_aa: CASSLSLDIQYF; cdr3_nt: TGTGCCAGCAGTTTATCACTAGACATTCAGTACTTC
j_call: TRBJ2-3; cdr3_length: 14; clone_size: -; d_call: -; v_call: TRBV28; cdr3_aa: CASRSDGSTDTQYF; cdr3_nt: TGTGCCAGCAGGTCCGACGGGAGCACAGATACGCAGTATTTT
j_call: TRBJ2-1; cdr3_length: 16; clone_size: -; d_call: TRBD2; v_call: TRBV9; cdr3_aa: CASSLNPGLAGNEQFF; cdr3_nt: TGTGCCAGCAGCCTAAATCCGGGACTAGCGGGCAATGAGCAGTTCTTC
j_call: TRBJ2-7; cdr3_length: 14; clone_size: -; d_call: TRBD1; v_call: TRBV11-2; cdr3_aa: CASSAGQGRVEQYF; cdr3_nt: TGTGCCAGCAGCGCCGGACAGGGGCGGGTCGAGCAGTACTTC
j_call: TRBJ1-2; cdr3_length: 15; clone_size: -; d_call: TRBD1; v_call: TRBV6-5; cdr3_aa: CASSYSWQGAPGYTF; cdr3_nt: TGTGCCAGCAGTTACTCGTGGCAGGGGGCCCCTGGCTACACCTTC